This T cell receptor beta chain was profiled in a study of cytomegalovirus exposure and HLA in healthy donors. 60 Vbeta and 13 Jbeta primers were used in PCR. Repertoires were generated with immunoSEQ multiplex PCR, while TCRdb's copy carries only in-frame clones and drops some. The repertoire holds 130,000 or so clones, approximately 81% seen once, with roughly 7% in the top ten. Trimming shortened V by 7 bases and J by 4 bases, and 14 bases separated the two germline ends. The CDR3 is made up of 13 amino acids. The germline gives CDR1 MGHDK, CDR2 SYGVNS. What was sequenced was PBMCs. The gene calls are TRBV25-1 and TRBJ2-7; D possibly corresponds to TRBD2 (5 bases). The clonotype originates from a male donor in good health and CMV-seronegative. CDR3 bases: TGTGCCAGCAACCCCGGGAATGGATACGAGCAGTACTTC. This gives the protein CASNPGNGYEQYF.